This T cell receptor (beta chain) was captured by sequencing in a study of metastatic and nonmetastatic thyroid tumors. This clone has just a few counts. Its specificity is unknown. Under the authors' procedure: Built for papillary thyroid cancer, a distant-metastasis classifier drew on CDR3 differences across clinicopathological groups. Using MiXCR, TCRdb re-called clones from the PCR reads. TCRdb's processing, not the authors' own work, is the source of the V and J calls. The sample has approximately 11,000 clones, under 30% seen once. There were no patients who had received any treatment before thyroid surgery. Whole-study results and caveats: Within blood and tumor, benign nodules reportedly had significantly lower TCR beta diversity than malignant thyroid tumors did.

Sequencing was carried out using tumor tissue. This TCR derives from a male donor with papillary thyroid cancer or a benign thyroid nodule (not recorded which). Some clones in this sample may be carry-over from other donors' samples.

In DNA form, the CDR3 reads TGTGCCAGCAGTCCAATGACGCTGCTCTACAATGAGCAGTTCTTC. Amino acids: CASSPMTLLYNEQFF. V usage is TRBV28 and J usage is TRBJ2-1; no clear D. Germline V gene sequence: CDR1 MDHEN, CDR2 SYDVKM. This CDR3 has 15 amino acids. Between the trimmed V and J ends, which lost 5 bases and 3 bases, there was a span of 14 bases.